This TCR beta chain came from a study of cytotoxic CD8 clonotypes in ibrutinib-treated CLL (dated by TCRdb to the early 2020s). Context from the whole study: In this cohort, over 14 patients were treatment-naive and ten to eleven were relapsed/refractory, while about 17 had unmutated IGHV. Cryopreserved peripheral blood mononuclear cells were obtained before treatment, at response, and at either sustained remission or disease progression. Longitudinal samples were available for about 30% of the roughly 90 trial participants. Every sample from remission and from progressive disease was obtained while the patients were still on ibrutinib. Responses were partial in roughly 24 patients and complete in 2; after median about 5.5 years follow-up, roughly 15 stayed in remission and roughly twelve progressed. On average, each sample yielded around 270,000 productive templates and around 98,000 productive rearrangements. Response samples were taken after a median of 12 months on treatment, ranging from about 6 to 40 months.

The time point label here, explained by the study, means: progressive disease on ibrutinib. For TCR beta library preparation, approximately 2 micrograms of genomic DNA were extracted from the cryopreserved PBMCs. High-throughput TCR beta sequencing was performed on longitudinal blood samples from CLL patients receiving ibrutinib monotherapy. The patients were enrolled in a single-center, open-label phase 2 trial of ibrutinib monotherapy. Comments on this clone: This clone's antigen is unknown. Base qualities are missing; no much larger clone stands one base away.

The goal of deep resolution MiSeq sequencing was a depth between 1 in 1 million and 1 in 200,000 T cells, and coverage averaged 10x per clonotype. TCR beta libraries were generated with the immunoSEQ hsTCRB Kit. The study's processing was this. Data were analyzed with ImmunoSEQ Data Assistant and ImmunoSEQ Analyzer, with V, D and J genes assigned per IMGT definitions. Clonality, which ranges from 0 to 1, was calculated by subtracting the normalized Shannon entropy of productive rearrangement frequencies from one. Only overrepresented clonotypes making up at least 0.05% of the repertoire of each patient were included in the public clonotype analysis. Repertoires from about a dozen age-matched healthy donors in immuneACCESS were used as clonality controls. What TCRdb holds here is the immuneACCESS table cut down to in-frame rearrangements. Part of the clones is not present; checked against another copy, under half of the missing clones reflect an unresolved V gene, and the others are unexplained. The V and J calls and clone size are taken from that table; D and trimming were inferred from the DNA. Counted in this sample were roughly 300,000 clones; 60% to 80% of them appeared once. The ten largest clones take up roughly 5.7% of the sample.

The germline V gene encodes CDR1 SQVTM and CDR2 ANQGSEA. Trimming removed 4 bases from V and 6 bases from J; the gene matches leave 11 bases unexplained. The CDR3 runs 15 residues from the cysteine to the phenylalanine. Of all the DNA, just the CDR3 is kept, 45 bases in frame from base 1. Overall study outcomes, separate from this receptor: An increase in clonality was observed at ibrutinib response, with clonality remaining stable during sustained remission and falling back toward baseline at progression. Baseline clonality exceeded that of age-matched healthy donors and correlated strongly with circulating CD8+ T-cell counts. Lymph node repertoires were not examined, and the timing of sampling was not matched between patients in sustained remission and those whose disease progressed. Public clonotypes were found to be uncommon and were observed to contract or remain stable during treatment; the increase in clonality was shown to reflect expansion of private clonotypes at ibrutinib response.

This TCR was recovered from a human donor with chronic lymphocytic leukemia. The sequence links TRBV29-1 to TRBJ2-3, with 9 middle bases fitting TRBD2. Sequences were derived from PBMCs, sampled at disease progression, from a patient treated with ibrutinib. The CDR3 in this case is CSVAEREEQRDTQYF. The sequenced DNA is TGCAGCGTTGCGGAGCGGGAGGAACAGAGGGATACGCAGTATTTT.